Presented here are 23 T cell receptor beta chains from one specimen sequenced in a study of post-analysis software for immune sequencing data. Findings of the study overall: When patients were compared with controls, a handful of TRBV segments were more frequent, TRBV5-6, TRBV5-1 and TRBV20-1 among them.

These receptors are not linked to any known antigen. TCR beta cDNA libraries had unique molecular identifiers. One entry per CDR3 protein results from TCRdb running MiXCR on the PCR reads. This sample has 750,000 to 950,000 distinct CDR3 sequences, with approximately 53% found just once. The specimen was blood. The source is a girl under 18 with multiple sclerosis.

The chain recombines TRBV5-1 with TRBJ1-1; tentatively, D is TRBD1 (6 bases). Germline CDR1 is SGHRS and CDR2 is YFSETQ. The V and J ends lost 1 base and 4 bases respectively, with 14 bases between them. This CDR3 region has 15 residues. This chain's CDR3 is CASSLSGAGGTEAFF. As DNA, the CDR3 is TGCGCCAGCAGCTTGTCGGGGGCTGGCGGCACTGAAGCTTTCTTT. Looking up the rest from reference TRBV5-1 and TRBJ1-1 gives the full variable domain: KAGVTQTPRYLIKTRGQQVTLSCSPISGHRSVSWYQQTPGQGLQFLFEYFSETQRNKGNFPGRFSGRQFSNSRSEMNVSTLELGDSALYLCASSLSGAGGTEAFFGQGTRLTVV.

This clonotype has a handful of counts. V and J are TRBV14 and TRBJ1-2; D remains ambiguous. The V gene's germline CDR1 is SGHDN and CDR2 FVKESK. The V end was cut by 0 bases, the J end by 0 bases, with 8 bases between. The CDR3 totals 15 residues. The CDR3 sequence is CASSQDVITNYGYTF. Written as DNA, the CDR3 is TGTGCCAGCAGCCAAGATGTGATTACTAACTATGGCTACACCTTC.

The chain recombines TRBV15 with TRBJ2-5; TRBD1 aligns across 7 bases. V lost 7 bases to trimming and J lost 5 bases; unmatched junction nucleotides: 10. The CDR3 covers 14 residues. The germline CDR1 and CDR2 sequences are LNHNV and YYDKDF (reference sequence). CDR3 coding DNA: TGTGCCACCACAGCCGGGACAGAAGTGGAGACCCAGTACTTC. Its protein is CATTAGTEVETQYF.

Points on this clonotype: The junction does not match germline at one end; this may be a read error. The CDR3 DNA is TGCGCCAGCAGTGAGTTTAGGCGAGATACGCAGTATTTT. Translation gives CASSEFRRDTQYF. This chain joins TRBV6-4 and TRBJ2-3; D unclear. Germline V gene sequence: CDR1 MRHNA, CDR2 SNTAGT. CDR3 size: 13 residues.

This clonotype was recorded many times. The chain has TRBV29-1 and TRBJ2-7; 11 nucleotides align to TRBD1. Germline V lookup: CDR1 SQVTM, CDR2 ANQGSEA. V dropped 6 bases and J dropped 6; count of bases not matched to a gene: 4. The CDR3 consists of 12 residues. The CDR3 DNA is TGCAGCGTGGGACAGGGGGTAGGCGAGCAGTACTTC. It translates to CSVGQGVGEQYF.

The chain has TRBV5-1 and TRBJ2-4; D may be TRBD1 (5 bases). This CDR3 contains 14 residues. CDR1 SGHRS and CDR2 YFSETQ come from the germline V gene. The V and J ends lost 0 bases and 5 bases respectively, with 9 bases between them. This chain's CDR3 is CASSLVGDQNIQYF. In DNA, the CDR3 is TGCGCCAGCAGCTTGGTAGGGGATCAAAACATTCAGTACTTC.

The V call is TRBV5-1, the J call TRBJ2-3, with D tentatively TRBD1 or TRBD2 (5 bases each). The CDR3 loop spans 14 amino acids. Germline values: CDR1 SGHRS, CDR2 YFSETQ. V lost 5 bases, J lost 1 base, and 11 bases lay in between. The CDR3 DNA follows: TGCGCCAGCAGTCCCGGGGACCGCACAGATACGCAGTATTTT. Translating gives CASSPGDRTDTQYF.

There are a few counts of this clonotype. The chain joins TRBV10-3 to TRBJ2-5; 8 nucleotides agree with TRBD2. The trim removed 10 bases at V and 2 bases at J, leaving 9 bases unmatched. The CDR3 has 14 residues. Germline V lookup: CDR1 ENHRY, CDR2 SYGVKD. CDR3 in amino acids: CATEDPSGQETQYF. CDR3 in DNA: TGTGCCACCGAGGATCCTAGCGGGCAAGAGACCCAGTACTTC.

The chain carries TRBV5-1 and TRBJ2-1, with 8 bases aligning to TRBD1. Germline V gives CDR1 SGHRS, CDR2 YFSETQ. The CDR3 covers 16 residues. Germline trimming cut 1 base from V and 6 bases from J; bases unmatched to any gene: 9. In nucleotides, the CDR3 is TGCGCCAGCAGCTTGTATGTGACAGGGGCGTTCAATGAGCAGTTCTTC. Translating gives CASSLYVTGAFNEQFF. The full variable domain, in which reference TRBV5-1 and TRBJ2-1 provide the parts outside the CDR3, is KAGVTQTPRYLIKTRGQQVTLSCSPISGHRSVSWYQQTPGQGLQFLFEYFSETQRNKGNFPGRFSGRQFSNSRSEMNVSTLELGDSALYLCASSLYVTGAFNEQFFGPGTRLTVL.

The chain carries TRBV7-9 and TRBJ2-6; 8 bases agree with TRBD1. Germline CDR1 SEHNR, CDR2 FQNEAQ (reference sequence). There are 19 residues in the CDR3. The V gene end was trimmed by 4 bases and the J gene end by 0 bases; junction bases not matched to a gene: 11. Here the CDR3 DNA reads TGTGCCAGCAGCTCGCCCCGGGACAGGAACCGCTCTGGGGCCAACGTCCTGACTTTC. It translates to CASSSPRDRNRSGANVLTF.

V gene TRBV5-1 combines with J gene TRBJ1-1, with a tentative D call TRBD1 (6 bases). Germline loops: CDR1 SGHRS, CDR2 YFSETQ. The V end lost 6 bases, the J end lost 0 bases, and 21 bases lay between the germline ends. This CDR3 has 17 residues. The CDR3 sequence: CASTWGGTPTMNTEAFF. The CDR3 coding sequence is TGCGCCAGCACTTGGGGGGGGACACCCACGATGAACACTGAAGCTTTCTTT.

The sample holds a few counts of this clonotype. This chain joins TRBV5-1 and TRBJ1-1, with D perhaps TRBD1 (6 bases). Between the trimmed V and J ends, which lost 4 bases and 5 bases, there was a span of 9 bases. The CDR3 has 12 amino acids. Germline CDR1 is SGHRS and CDR2 is YFSETQ. The CDR3 region is CASSLGQTEAFF. In DNA form, the CDR3 reads TGCGCCAGCAGCCTTGGACAGACTGAAGCTTTCTTT.

The chain couples TRBV21-1 to TRBJ2-3; no DNA check was done on the table's D call, TRBD1. TRBV21-1 is a pseudogene locus. CDR3 length equals 15 residues. CDR3 DNA sequence: TGTGCCAGCGTGTCTCTAGGGGGCCCTGCGGATACGCAGTATTTT. This gives the protein CASVSLGGPADTQYF.

This chain joins TRBV10-3 and TRBJ1-6, with a possible D match to TRBD1 (6 bases). Germline V gives CDR1 ENHRY, CDR2 SYGVKD. The germline V and J ends were trimmed by 0 bases and 13 bases, with 13 bases remaining between them. The CDR3 has 14 residues. The CDR3 spells CAISESGGGSPLHF. In DNA form, the CDR3 reads TGTGCCATCAGTGAGTCAGGGGGGGGATCGCCCCTCCACTTT.

V is TRBV7-6 and J is TRBJ2-5; D is undetermined. V shed 2 bases and J shed 5 bases, with 18 bases lying between them. This CDR3 region has 16 residues. Germline V gene lookup returns CDR1 SGHVS and CDR2 FNYEAQ. This CDR3 reads CASSLNIRATRETQYF. As DNA, the CDR3 is TGTGCCAGCAGCTTAAATATCCGGGCCACCAGGGAGACCCAGTACTTC.

The gene calls are TRBV5-1 and TRBJ2-7, with D perhaps TRBD1 (5 bases). This CDR3 spans 15 amino acids. V was clipped by 1 base and J by 3 bases, with 14 bases between them. Germline assignment: CDR1 SGHRS and CDR2 YFSETQ. Written as DNA, the CDR3 is TGCGCCAGCAGCTTGATGCCTGGACATTTCTACGAGCAGTACTTC. Its translation: CASSLMPGHFYEQYF.

This clonotype was detected a few times. This rearrangement joins TRBV2 to TRBJ1-5, with D unclear. This CDR3 is 14 amino acids long. Germline CDR1 reads SNHLY; CDR2 reads FYNNEI. The V and J ends lost 1 base and 4 bases respectively, with 8 bases between them. As DNA, the CDR3 is TGTGCCAGCAGTGAAGGTATCCGGAATCAGCCCCAGCATTTT. Translated, it gives CASSEGIRNQPQHF.

The chain uses TRBV12-3 or TRBV12-4 and TRBJ2-4; D possibly matches TRBD1 or TRBD2 (5 bases each). Judging by the DNA end, TRBJ2-7 fits better; the J call may be wrong. This CDR3 has 13 amino acids. The CDR3 here is CASSLGDLREQYF. The CDR3 coding sequence is TGTGCCAGCAGTTTAGGGGACCTCCGCGAGCAGTACTTC.

The V and J genes are TRBV7-7 and TRBJ2-1; either TRBD1 or TRBD2 may fit D (6 bases each). CDR1 is SSHAT and CDR2 is FNYEAQ in the germline V gene (reference sequence). This CDR3 is built from 13 residues. V dropped 1 base and J dropped 12 bases, with 13 bases sitting between them. The CDR3 loop reads CASSLVGGGSQFF. The CDR3 DNA follows: TGTGCCAGCAGCTTAGTCGGGGGCGGCTCGCAGTTCTTC.

The chain uses TRBV6-2 or TRBV6-3 and TRBJ2-7; 9 bases are a match to TRBD2. This CDR3 spans 15 amino acids. Per germline, CDR1 MNHEY and CDR2 SVGEGT. J gave up 1 base and V 6 bases, and 7 bases lay outside the gene matches. The CDR3 here is CASSRLAVPSYEQYF. The CDR3 DNA follows: TGTGCCAGCAGCCGACTAGCGGTCCCTTCCTACGAGCAGTACTTC.

This clonotype was seen a few times. J is TRBJ2-5 and V is TRBV29-1, with no clear D. The germline V gene has CDR1 SQVTM and CDR2 ANQGSEA. This CDR3 comprises 14 residues. Trimming left V 4 bases short and J 4 bases short, with 16 bases between. The CDR3 coding sequence is TGCAGCGTTGGCCGCAGATCCTTAGGAGAGACCCAGTACTTC. The encoded protein is CSVGRRSLGETQYF. Full variable domain (outside the CDR3, taken from reference TRBV29-1 and TRBJ2-5): SAVISQKPSRDICQRGTSLTIQCQVDSQVTMMFWYRQQPGQSLTLIATANQGSEATYESGFVIDKFPISRPNLTFSTLTVSNMSPEDSSIYLCSVGRRSLGETQYFGPGTRLLVL.

This clonotype was recorded a few times. The chain couples TRBV5-1 to TRBJ1-2; D gene ambiguous. The CDR3 loop spans 13 amino acids. V shed 1 base and J shed 4 bases, with 8 bases lying between them. The V gene's germline CDR1 is SGHRS and CDR2 YFSETQ. The CDR3 sequence: CASSLTDFYGYTF. DNA of the CDR3: TGCGCCAGCAGCTTGACGGATTTCTATGGCTACACCTTC.

This chain uses TRBV7-6 with TRBJ2-7; 10 bases align to TRBD2. The CDR3 runs 16 residues. V shed 5 bases, J shed 6 bases, and the junction held 13 bases outside the gene matches. The germline V gene has CDR1 SGHVS and CDR2 FNYEAQ. As DNA, the CDR3 is TGTGCCAGCAGCCGATCGCCTAGCGGGAGCGCTCCCGAGCAGTACTTC. It encodes CASSRSPSGSAPEQYF.